The 14 T cell receptor beta chains in this list originate from one sample, sequenced in a study of blood T cell repertoires in COVID-19. Generated by immunoSEQ multiplex PCR, the TCRdb table keeps only in-frame clones and is missing some. In the table there are 120,000 to 150,000 clones, 85% to 90% of which are singletons. The sequenced material came from peripheral blood. These receptors came from a man aged 45 to 65 who had recovered from COVID-19.

V usage is TRBV19 and J usage is TRBJ2-1; 14 positions match TRBD2. V lost 4 bases and J lost 6; bases outside the gene matches: 11. From germline, CDR1 is LNHDA and CDR2 SQIVND (reference sequence). The CDR3 covers 18 residues. This chain's CDR3 is CASSRRLAGGPLGNEQFF. Here the CDR3 DNA reads TGTGCCAGTAGTAGGAGACTAGCGGGGGGGCCTCTCGGCAATGAGCAGTTCTTC.

The gene calls are TRBV7-3 and TRBJ1-1; the match to TRBD1 covers 9 bases. The germline CDR1 and CDR2 sequences are SGHTA and FQGTGA. This CDR3 spans 14 amino acids. Losses at the gene ends were 4 bases for V and 5 bases for J; bases not matched to a gene: 5. CDR3 protein: CASSSGTGKTEAFF. CDR3 in DNA: TGTGCCAGCAGCTCTGGGACAGGGAAGACTGAAGCTTTCTTT. Together with reference TRBV7-3 and TRBJ1-1, the CDR3 gives the full variable domain: GAGVSQTPSNKVTEKGKYVELRCDPISGHTALYWYRQSLGQGPEFLIYFQGTGAADDSGLPNDRFFAVRPEGSVSTLKIQRTERGDSAVYLCASSSGTGKTEAFFGQGTRLTVV.

The chain couples TRBV12-5 to TRBJ2-2; 9 bases map to TRBD2. The CDR3 extends over 14 amino acids. CDR1 and CDR2 from the germline V gene are LGHNT and FRNRAP. V shed 6 bases, J shed 3 bases, and the junction held 2 bases outside the gene matches. CDR3: CASGLAGHTGELFF. CDR3 bases: TGTGCTAGTGGACTAGCGGGTCACACCGGGGAGCTGTTTTTT.

The chain recombines TRBV10-1 with TRBJ1-6; 9 bases are a match to TRBD1. Germline lookup yields CDR1 WNHNN and CDR2 SYGVQD (reference sequence). There are 20 residues in the CDR3. Unmatched junction bases numbered 14, after V lost 5 bases and J lost 0 bases. CDR3 nucleotides: TGCGCCAGCAGTCCTAACCACCTAGACAGGGGGAGCTCCTATAATTCACCCCTCCACTTT. Translated, it gives CASSPNHLDRGSSYNSPLHF.

The chain recombines TRBV19 with TRBJ2-7; 10 bases agree with TRBD1. Trimming cost V 6 bases and J 8 bases; bases outside gene matches: 7. Germline V gene sequence: CDR1 LNHDA, CDR2 SQIVND (reference sequence). The CDR3 totals 13 residues. This chain's CDR3 is CASRNRDRGQQYF. DNA of the CDR3: TGTGCCAGTAGGAACCGGGACAGGGGACAGCAGTACTTC.

The gene calls are TRBV12-3 or TRBV12-4 and TRBJ1-4; 8 nucleotides agree with TRBD1. The V gene end was trimmed by 8 bases and the J gene end by 7 bases; junction bases not matched to a gene: 3. This CDR3 comprises 12 residues. The CDR3 here is CASGGQGEKLFF. CDR3 DNA: TGTGCCAGCGGTGGACAGGGTGAAAAACTGTTTTTT.

DNA of the CDR3: TGTGCCAGCTCACCACTTCTAGGCTCCTACAATGAGCAGTTCTTC. Its protein product is CASSPLLGSYNEQFF. The genes are TRBV18 and TRBJ2-1; the D is unclear. This CDR3 region has 15 residues. V lost 1 base and J lost 0, with 7 bases in between. Germline values: CDR1 KGHSH, CDR2 LQKENI.

To note about this clone: In the same sample, other DNA sequences code for this CDR3. The CDR3 DNA is TGTGCCAGCTCACCAGACAGAACTAATGAAAAACTGTTTTTT. Translation: CASSPDRTNEKLFF. The rearrangement links TRBV18 to TRBJ1-4; maybe TRBD1 (5 bases). With 2 bases removed from V and 1 base from J, the gap between germline ends came to 5 bases. CDR3 length: 14 residues. Germline-derived CDR1 and CDR2 are KGHSH and LQKENI.

V and J are TRBV7-2 and TRBJ1-4; tentatively, D is TRBD1 (6 bases). Germline CDR1 reads SGHTA; CDR2 reads FQGNSA. V lost 5 bases, J lost 0 bases, and 13 bases lay in between. The CDR3 consists of 16 residues. The CDR3: CASSVGTSATNEKLFF. The CDR3 DNA reads TGTGCCAGCAGCGTCGGGACATCAGCAACTAATGAAAAACTGTTTTTT.

The chain recombines TRBV7-9 with TRBJ1-6; tentative D call: TRBD1 (5 bases). V shed 2 bases and J shed 10 bases, with 12 bases lying between them. Per the germline V gene, CDR1 is SEHNR and CDR2 is FQNEAQ (reference sequence). CDR3 length: 14 amino acids. DNA of the CDR3: TGTGCCAGCAGCTTATTAGGTGCAGGGTCACCCCTCCACTTT. Protein sequence: CASSLLGAGSPLHF.

The V and J genes are TRBV9 and TRBJ1-4, with TRBD1 matching over 10 bases. With V trimmed by 4 bases and J by 7 bases, 7 bases remained unmatched. The length of the CDR3 is 15 residues. Germline V gene sequence: CDR1 SGDLS, CDR2 YYNGEE. CDR3 bases: TGTGCCAGCAGCCCCGGGACAGGGGAAGGTGAAAAACTGTTTTTT. Amino acid sequence: CASSPGTGEGEKLFF.

The table lists this clone with a count of one. Sequence at one end of the junction differs from germline and may be a read error. The gene calls are TRBV19 and TRBJ2-6; no definite D call. The CDR3 runs to 13 residues. Germline V gives CDR1 LNHDA, CDR2 SQIVND (reference sequence). The CDR3 loop is CASSLSEANVLTF. CDR3 coding DNA: TGTGCCAGTAGCCTATCTGAGGCCAACGTCCTGACTTTC.

A remark on this clone: Additional DNA sequences in this sample encode the identical CDR3. This chain connects TRBV29-1 to TRBJ1-2, with a possible D match to TRBD1 (6 bases). The V gene's germline CDR1 is SQVTM and CDR2 ANQGSEA. The CDR3 has 12 residues. Trimming pared 4 bases from V and 4 bases from J, leaving 10 bases between. The CDR3 here is CSVVQGSYGYTF. CDR3 bases: TGCAGCGTTGTCCAGGGGTCCTATGGCTACACCTTC.

V usage is TRBV3-1 (or the pseudogene TRBV3-2) and J usage is TRBJ2-7, with 9 bases aligning to TRBD1. The CDR3 is made up of 18 amino acids. Germline CDR1 and CDR2: LGHDT and YNNKEL (reference sequence). The V segment lost 4 bases and the J segment 6 bases; nucleotides outside the gene matches: 19. CDR3 loop: CASSLLSLTSGTGFEQYF. The CDR3 nucleotides read TGTGCCAGCAGCCTCCTCTCCCTTACCTCCGGGACAGGGTTCGAGCAGTACTTC.